What follows are 28 T cell receptor beta chains derived from one specimen sequenced in a study of blood T cell repertoires in COVID-19. Produced via immunoSEQ multiplex PCR; TCRdb's table is partial and in-frame only. Counted here are fewer than 450,000 clones, 88% occurring once; the ten biggest clones make up 7.3%. The specimen was peripheral blood. These receptors all come from a woman in her 70s with COVID-19, enrolled during active disease.

V usage is TRBV28 and J usage is TRBJ1-1, with 7 bases that match TRBD1. CDR3 size: 17 residues. In germline, CDR1 is MDHEN, CDR2 SYDVKM. J gave up 0 bases and V 6 bases, and 13 bases lay outside the gene matches. In DNA, the CDR3 is TGTGCCAGCAGCTTTTTGACTCCGGGACAGATGAACACTGAAGCTTTCTTT. Translating it yields CASSFLTPGQMNTEAFF.

The V call is TRBV19, the J call TRBJ2-7; a possible D gene is TRBD2 (5 bases). The CDR3 consists of 15 residues. V lost 5 bases and J 2 bases, leaving 16 bases between the germline ends. CDR1 and CDR2 from the germline V gene are LNHDA and SQIVND (reference sequence). As DNA, the CDR3 is TGTGCCAGTAGTTTTACCCCGGACTCCACCTACGAGCAGTACTTC. Amino acid sequence: CASSFTPDSTYEQYF. Full variable domain (rest looked up from reference TRBV19 and TRBJ2-7): DGGITQSPKYLFRKEGQNVTLSCEQNLNHDAMYWYRQDPGQGLRLIYYSQIVNDFQKGDIAEGYSVSREKKESFPLTVTSAQKNPTAFYLCASSFTPDSTYEQYFGPGTRLTVT.

J is TRBJ1-1 and V is TRBV6-5; D uncertain. Germline CDR1 is MNHEY and CDR2 is SVGAGI. V was clipped by 2 bases and J by 5 bases, with 15 bases between them. The CDR3 has 15 amino acids. CDR3 bases: TGTGCCAGCAGTTACACGGGGTCTAGCAAAACTGAAGCTTTCTTT. Residues: CASSYTGSSKTEAFF.

The rearrangement links TRBV18 to TRBJ2-3; D may be TRBD1 (6 bases). In germline, CDR1 is KGHSH, CDR2 LQKENI. Trimming removed 3 bases from V and 0 bases from J, with 10 bases in between. The CDR3 is 15 amino acids. The CDR3 reads CASSPGTSSTDTQYF. CDR3 sequence (DNA): TGTGCCAGCTCACCCGGGACATCTAGCACAGATACGCAGTATTTT.

J is TRBJ2-6 and V is TRBV5-5; 7 bases align to TRBD1. This CDR3 has 16 amino acids. The trim removed 0 bases at V and 2 bases at J, leaving 2 bases unmatched. Germline CDR1 is SGHKS and CDR2 is YYEKEE (reference sequence). This chain's CDR3 is CASSLEGATGANVLTF. CDR3 coding DNA: TGTGCCAGCAGCTTGGAGGGGGCGACTGGGGCCAACGTCCTGACTTTC.

V gene TRBV7-9 combines with J gene TRBJ2-7; 9 bases agree with TRBD1. Germline V CDR1 and CDR2: SEHNR, FQNEAQ (reference sequence). V shed 6 bases and J 2 bases; nucleotides not matched to a gene: 8. This CDR3 comprises 15 residues. Written as DNA, the CDR3 is TGTGCCAGCAGTACGGACAGGGGTCTTCCCTACGAGCAGTACTTC. As protein: CASSTDRGLPYEQYF. Full variable domain (outside the CDR3, taken from reference TRBV7-9 and TRBJ2-7): DTGVSQNPRHKITKRGQNVTFRCDPISEHNRLYWYRQTLGQGPEFLTYFQNEAQLEKSRLLSDRFSAERPKGSFSTLEIQRTEQGDSAMYLCASSTDRGLPYEQYFGPGTRLTVT.

J is TRBJ1-1 and V is TRBV10-3; TRBD1 matches at 7 bases. This CDR3 is 13 amino acids long. Germline CDR1 ENHRY, CDR2 SYGVKD. The V gene end was trimmed by 10 bases and the J gene end by 0 bases; junction bases not matched to a gene: 5. CDR3 amino acids: CAKRQGLNTEAFF. The CDR3 DNA sequence: TGTGCCAAACGACAGGGCTTGAACACTGAAGCTTTCTTT.

This clone appeared once. The genes are TRBV5-6 and TRBJ1-5, with TRBD1 matching over 7 bases. Germline V gives CDR1 SGHDT, CDR2 YYEEEE. J was trimmed by 6 bases and V by 3 bases; bases with no gene match: 6. CDR3 size: 14 residues. The CDR3 reads CASSSGTAIQPQHF. The DNA for the CDR3 is TGTGCCAGCAGCTCCGGGACAGCCATTCAGCCCCAGCATTTT. The full variable domain, its missing parts supplied by reference TRBV5-6 and TRBJ1-5, is DAGVTQSPTHLIKTRGQQVTLRCSPKSGHDTVSWYQQALGQGPQFIFQYYEEEERQRGNFPDRFSGHQFPNYSSELNVNALLLGDSALYLCASSSGTAIQPQHFGDGTRLSIL.

The rearrangement joins TRBV27 to TRBJ1-1; D ambiguous. Germline CDR1 reads MNHEY; CDR2 reads SMNVEV (reference sequence). Trimming pared 4 bases from V and 0 bases from J, leaving 6 bases between. This CDR3 comprises 13 residues. CDR3: CASSYRVNTEAFF. The CDR3 nucleotides are TGTGCCAGCAGTTACCGGGTGAACACTGAAGCTTTCTTT.

The chain employs TRBV5-1 and TRBJ2-3, with D possibly being TRBD1 (5 bases). The CDR3 totals 13 residues. Trimming stripped 0 bases from V and 8 bases from J, with 10 bases between. CDR1 and CDR2 from the germline V gene are SGHRS and YFSETQ. CDR3 sequence reads: CASSLGDSGTQYF. The CDR3 region has the DNA TGCGCCAGCAGCTTGGGAGACAGTGGTACGCAGTATTTT.

This chain joins TRBV10-3 and TRBJ2-7; 10 nucleotides line up with TRBD1. Trimming at V came to 1 base and at J to 4 bases, leaving 7 bases not matched to a gene. In germline, CDR1 is ENHRY, CDR2 SYGVKD. The CDR3 spans 16 residues. CDR3 sequence reads: CAISEFRTGGFYEQYF. CDR3 DNA sequence: TGTGCCATCAGTGAGTTCCGGACAGGGGGTTTTTACGAGCAGTACTTC.

CDR3 residues: CASSIGWDRGYGYTF. In nucleotides, the CDR3 is TGTGCCAGTAGTATCGGTTGGGACAGGGGCTATGGCTACACCTTC. This chain links TRBV19 with TRBJ1-2, with TRBD1 identical over 10 bases. V shed 3 bases, J shed 4 bases, and the junction held 5 bases outside the gene matches. Germline V gene lookup returns CDR1 LNHDA and CDR2 SQIVND (reference sequence). This CDR3 contains 15 residues.

V and J are TRBV6-5 and TRBJ1-6; TRBD1 is a possible D gene (6 bases). V was pared by 4 bases and J by 11 bases, with 18 bases between. Germline CDR1 reads MNHEY; CDR2 reads SVGAGI. CDR3 size: 15 residues. CDR3 nucleotides: TGTGCCAGCAGTTCGAACAGGGAATTGATACCACCCCTCCACTTT. Encoded protein: CASSSNRELIPPLHF.

V is TRBV6-5 and J is TRBJ2-1; TRBD2 might be the D (5 bases). Germline V gene lookup returns CDR1 MNHEY and CDR2 SVGAGI. This CDR3 is 14 amino acids long. Trimming removed 6 bases at V and 5 bases at J, with 14 bases between. This CDR3 is CASRGGVANNEQFF. The CDR3 DNA sequence: TGTGCCAGCAGAGGAGGAGTAGCGAACAATGAGCAGTTCTTC.

This clone appeared a few times. The chain employs TRBV28 and TRBJ1-3; tentatively, D is TRBD1 (6 bases). CDR1 is MDHEN, CDR2 SYDVKM, per germline. Trimming removed 5 bases from V and 2 bases from J, with 16 bases in between. CDR3 length: 16 residues. The CDR3 bases are TGTGCCAGCAGTCCCCTCCGAGGGGGTCCTGGAAACACCATATATTTT. Its protein is CASSPLRGGPGNTIYF.

The chain joins TRBV9 to TRBJ1-5; D perhaps matches TRBD1 (5 bases). Looked up from germline, CDR1 is SGDLS and CDR2 is YYNGEE. The CDR3 is 15 amino acids. Trimming took 4 bases from V and 5 from J, leaving 16 bases between them. CDR3 sequence reads: CASSSGGRADQPQHF. CDR3 DNA sequence: TGTGCCAGCAGCTCAGGCGGCAGGGCGGATCAGCCCCAGCATTTT.

The chain recombines TRBV13 with TRBJ1-1, with D possibly being TRBD1 (6 bases). The CDR3 is made up of 15 amino acids. Germline loops: CDR1 PRHDT, CDR2 FYEKMQ (reference sequence). V was clipped by 6 bases and J by 3 bases, with 17 bases between them. The CDR3: CASSQVRGLDTEAFF. The CDR3 DNA reads TGTGCCAGCAGTCAAGTCAGGGGATTGGACACTGAAGCTTTCTTT.

The chain carries TRBV9 and TRBJ1-5; D is ambiguous. The CDR3 length is 13 residues. Trimming removed 4 bases at V and 0 bases at J, with 5 bases between. Germline CDR1 SGDLS, CDR2 YYNGEE. The CDR3 nucleotides read TGTGCCAGCAGCCAGTATAGCAATCAGCCCCAGCATTTT. Translating gives CASSQYSNQPQHF.

DNA of the CDR3: TGTGCCAGCAGCACCCGAGCGGGGGGGCCATACAATGAGCAGTTCTTC. This codes for CASSTRAGGPYNEQFF. This chain connects TRBV7-2 to TRBJ2-1; 10 bases line up with TRBD2. V was clipped by 5 bases and J by 4 bases; unmatched bases: 8. Germline lookup yields CDR1 SGHTA and CDR2 FQGNSA. CDR3 length: 16 residues.

The rearrangement links TRBV29-1 to TRBJ1-1; D is possibly TRBD1 (5 bases). Trimming cost V 5 bases and J 8 bases, with 21 bases left between them. The CDR3 covers 14 residues. CDR1 is SQVTM and CDR2 is ANQGSEA in the germline V gene. The CDR3 loop is CSVKGTGGLTEAFF. The CDR3 region has the DNA TGCAGCGTTAAGGGGACCGGGGGACTGACGGAAGCTTTCTTT.

V usage is TRBV6-6 and J usage is TRBJ1-2, with a tentative D call TRBD1 (6 bases). CDR1 and CDR2 (germline): MNHNY, SVGAGI (reference sequence). The CDR3 has 13 residues. The germline V and J ends were trimmed by 5 bases and 4 bases, with 11 bases remaining between them. The CDR3 DNA follows: TGTGCCAGCAGTGTTCGGACAGCCTATGGCTACACCTTC. This sequence encodes CASSVRTAYGYTF.

The chain uses TRBV6-6 and TRBJ1-1; D possibly corresponds to TRBD1 (5 bases). Germline loops: CDR1 MNHNY, CDR2 SVGAGI (reference sequence). The length of the CDR3 is 14 residues. Between the trimmed V and J ends, which lost 7 bases and 5 bases, there was a span of 17 bases. DNA for the CDR3: TGTGCCAGCACTCCGATATGGGAGGGGACTGAAGCTTTCTTT. Translated: CASTPIWEGTEAFF.

This chain connects TRBV7-2 to TRBJ1-2; 8 bases agree with TRBD1. The CDR3 runs to 15 residues. After removal of 5 bases from V and 0 bases from J, the junction contained 5 bases not matched to a gene. Germline CDR1 reads SGHTA; CDR2 reads FQGNSA. As DNA, the CDR3 is TGTGCCAGCAGCCCGCGACAGGGGTCTAACTATGGCTACACCTTC. Its translation is CASSPRQGSNYGYTF.

Only one count was recorded for this clone. The rearrangement uses TRBV3-1 (or the pseudogene TRBV3-2) and TRBJ2-1; a weak D match, TRBD1 (5 bases). This CDR3 spans 13 amino acids. CDR1 and CDR2 from the germline V gene are LGHDT and YNNKEL (reference sequence). Trimming pared 1 base from V and 9 bases from J, leaving 10 bases between. The CDR3 loop reads CASSQAGSGEQFF. The CDR3 nucleotides read TGTGCCAGCAGCCAAGCAGGGTCTGGTGAGCAGTTCTTC.

The chain is built from TRBV9 and TRBJ2-3; 8 nucleotides line up with TRBD2. V lost 5 bases to trimming and J lost 7 bases; unmatched junction nucleotides: 12. Germline values: CDR1 SGDLS, CDR2 YYNGEE. There are 15 residues in the CDR3. The DNA of the CDR3 is TGTGCCAGCAGTCGTAACGGGGGGGCCGAAAATACGCAGTATTTT. This translates into CASSRNGGAENTQYF.

This chain connects TRBV11-3 to TRBJ1-1; TRBD1 matches at 8 bases. CDR1 and CDR2 (germline): SGHNT, YENEEA. This CDR3 comprises 13 residues. J lost 10 bases, V lost 1 base, and 5 bases had no gene match. Here the CDR3 DNA reads TGTGCCAGCAGCTTAGTTCGGACAGGGCCAGCTTTCTTT. Protein product: CASSLVRTGPAFF.

V and J are TRBV3-1 (or the pseudogene TRBV3-2) and TRBJ1-5; 8 bases agree with TRBD1. This CDR3 is built from 16 residues. The V gene end was trimmed by 0 bases and the J gene end by 6 bases; junction bases not matched to a gene: 7. Looked up from germline, CDR1 is LGHDT and CDR2 is YNNKEL (reference sequence). CDR3 residues: CASSQDAGGGSQPQHF. CDR3 sequence (DNA): TGTGCCAGCAGCCAAGATGCAGGGGGCGGTAGTCAGCCCCAGCATTTT.

V gene TRBV5-1 combines with J gene TRBJ2-7, with no clear D. Looked up from germline, CDR1 is SGHRS and CDR2 is YFSETQ. The CDR3 runs to 15 residues. V shed 0 bases and J shed 5 bases, with 15 bases lying between them. CDR3: CASSLGLLLVHEQYF. The CDR3, as DNA: TGCGCCAGCAGCTTGGGTTTGCTGCTAGTCCACGAGCAGTACTTC.